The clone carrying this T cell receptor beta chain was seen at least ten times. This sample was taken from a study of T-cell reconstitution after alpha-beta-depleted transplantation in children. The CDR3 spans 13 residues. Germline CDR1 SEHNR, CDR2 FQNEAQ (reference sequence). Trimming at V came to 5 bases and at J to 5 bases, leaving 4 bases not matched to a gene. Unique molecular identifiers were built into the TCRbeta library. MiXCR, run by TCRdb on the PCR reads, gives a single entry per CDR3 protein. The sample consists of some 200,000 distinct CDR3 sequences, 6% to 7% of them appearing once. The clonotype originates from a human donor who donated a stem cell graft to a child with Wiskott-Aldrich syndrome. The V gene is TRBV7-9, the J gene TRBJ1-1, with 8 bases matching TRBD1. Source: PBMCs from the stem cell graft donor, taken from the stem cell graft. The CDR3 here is CASSQDRATEAFF. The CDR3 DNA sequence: TGTGCCAGCAGCCAGGACAGGGCGACTGAAGCTTTCTTT.